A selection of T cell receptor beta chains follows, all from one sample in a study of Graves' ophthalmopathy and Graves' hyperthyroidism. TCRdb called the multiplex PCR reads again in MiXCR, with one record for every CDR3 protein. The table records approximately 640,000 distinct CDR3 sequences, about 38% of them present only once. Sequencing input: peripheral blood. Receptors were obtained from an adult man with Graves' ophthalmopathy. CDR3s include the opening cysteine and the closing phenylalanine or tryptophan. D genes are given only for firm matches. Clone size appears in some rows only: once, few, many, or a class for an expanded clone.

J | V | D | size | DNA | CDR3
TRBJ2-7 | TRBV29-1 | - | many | TGCAGCCTAGTTGAGGGCTACGAGCAGTACTTC | CSLVEGYEQYF
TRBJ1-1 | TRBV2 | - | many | TGTGCCAGCGTAACAGGGAACACTGAAGCTTTCTTT | CASVTGNTEAFF
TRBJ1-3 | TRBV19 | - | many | TGTGCCACTGAGGGGCGGCGCTCTGGAAACACCATATATTTT | CATEGRRSGNTIYF
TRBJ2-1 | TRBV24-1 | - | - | TGTGCCACCAGTGATTCGCTTAGCAATGAGCAGTTCTTC | CATSDSLSNEQFF
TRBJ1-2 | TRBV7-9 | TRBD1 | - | TGTGCCAGCAGTCGGGACAGTTACTATGGCTACACCTTC | CASSRDSYYGYTF
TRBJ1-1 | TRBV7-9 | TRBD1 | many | TGTGCCAGCAGCGAGGGGACAGTCAATGTCCTTTCCATGAACACTGAAGCTTTCTTT | CASSEGTVNVLSMNTEAFF
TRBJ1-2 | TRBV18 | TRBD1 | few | TGTGCCAGCTCGCTCCAGGACAGGGACGTTGGCTACACCTTC | CASSLQDRDVGYTF
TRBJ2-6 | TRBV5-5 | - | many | TGTGCCAGCAGAGAGCGAACTGGGGCCAACGTCCTGACTTTC | CASRERTGANVLTF
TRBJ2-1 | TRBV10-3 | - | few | TGTGCCATCAGTGACCCACAGGGTGACTACAATGAGCAGTTCTTC | CAISDPQGDYNEQFF
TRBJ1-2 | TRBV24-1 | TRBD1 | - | TGTGCCACCTCCCCCAAAGGAAAGGGACAGAACTATGGCTACACCTTC | CATSPKGKGQNYGYTF
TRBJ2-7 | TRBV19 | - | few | TGTGCCACTAAAGGCTTGTCCGGGACGGACGACTACGAGCAGTACTTC | CATKGLSGTDDYEQYF
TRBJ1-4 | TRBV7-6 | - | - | TGTGCCAGCAGCCAAGGATGGGGGGGCGAAAAACTGTTTTTT | CASSQGWGGEKLFF
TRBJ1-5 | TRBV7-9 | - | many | TGTGCCAGCAGCTTAGCGGAATATCAGCCCCAGCATTTT | CASSLAEYQPQHF
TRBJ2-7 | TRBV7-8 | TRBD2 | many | TGTGCCAGCATTGGGGGGGCCTACGAGCAGTACTTC | CASIGGAYEQYF
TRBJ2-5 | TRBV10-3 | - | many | TGTGCCATCAGTCCGGGACTCAAACAAGAGACCCAGTACTTC | CAISPGLKQETQYF
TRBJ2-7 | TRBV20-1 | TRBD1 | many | TGCAGTGCTTGGGACAGCGAAAACTACGAGCAGTACTTC | CSAWDSENYEQYF
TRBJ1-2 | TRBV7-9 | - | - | TGTGCCAGCAGCTTAGTAGATCATGGCTACACCTTC | CASSLVDHGYTF
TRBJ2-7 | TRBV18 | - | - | TGTGCCAGCTCACCACCGAGGACAAGCTCCTACGAGCAGTACTTC | CASSPPRTSSYEQYF
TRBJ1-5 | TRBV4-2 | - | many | TGTGCCAGCAGCCAAGATTTCGACGGCAATCAGCCCCAGCATTTT | CASSQDFDGNQPQHF
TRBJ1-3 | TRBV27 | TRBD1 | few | TGTGCCAGCTGGGACAGCCGAAACACCATATATTTT | CASWDSRNTIYF
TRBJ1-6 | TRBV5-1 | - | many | TGCGCCAGCAGCTTGAACCAGGGTTATAATTCACCCCTCCACTTT | CASSLNQGYNSPLHF
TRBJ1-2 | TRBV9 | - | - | TGTGCCAGCAGTTTTTACGAGGGGGGGTACACCTTC | CASSFYEGGYTF
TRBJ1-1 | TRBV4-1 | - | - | TGCGCCAGCAGCCAAGACCAGGGCCTCCACACTGAAGCTTTCTTT | CASSQDQGLHTEAFF